The text below deals with one T cell receptor beta chain. This entry belongs to a study of T cell repertoires in ileal Crohn's disease. Study context: About 37% were active smokers at surgery; median disease duration was around 7.9 years. Every patient was operated on for stricturing (about 60%) or penetrating (approximately 39%) complications.

This CDR3 has 13 residues. The V gene's germline CDR1 is WNHNN and CDR2 SYGVQD (reference sequence). Losses at the gene ends were 7 bases for V and 6 bases for J; bases not matched to a gene: 5. Per sample, around 500 nanograms of biopsy DNA were TCRB immunosequenced. Profiled with immunoSEQ multiplex PCR; TCRdb holds only in-frame clones, not every one. Of approximately 18,000 clones in the sample, roughly 60% were seen once. Sequencing input: ileal tissue. The source is an adult with Crohn's disease. This chain links TRBV10-1 with TRBJ2-5; 10 bases align to TRBD1. CDR3 region: CASNADRGKTQYF. CDR3 bases: TGCGCCAGCAACGCGGACAGGGGGAAGACCCAGTACTTC.